This T cell receptor (beta chain) appears in the sequencing data of a study of control samples from healthy donors and cancer patients. V dropped 8 bases and J dropped 2; count of bases not matched to a gene: 6. This CDR3 has 15 residues. CDR1 and CDR2 (germline): MDHEN, SYDVKM. Profiled with immunoSEQ multiplex PCR; TCRdb holds only in-frame clones, not every one. The sample carries 190,000 or so clones, 90% to 95% recorded once. The TCR was taken from a young man in good health. The specimen was blood. This chain joins TRBV28 and TRBJ1-3, with 10 positions matching TRBD1. CDR3 DNA: TGTGCCAGCGCCCGACAGGGGGCGACTGGAAACACCATATATTTT. Its translation: CASARQGATGNTIYF.